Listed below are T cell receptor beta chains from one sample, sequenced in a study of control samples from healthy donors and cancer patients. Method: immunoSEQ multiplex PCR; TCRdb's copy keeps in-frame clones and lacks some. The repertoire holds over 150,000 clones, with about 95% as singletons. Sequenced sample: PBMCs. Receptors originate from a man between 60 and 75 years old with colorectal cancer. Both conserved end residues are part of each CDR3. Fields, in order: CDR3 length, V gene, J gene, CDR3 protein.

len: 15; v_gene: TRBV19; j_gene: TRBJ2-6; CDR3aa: CATRTGGSGANVLTF
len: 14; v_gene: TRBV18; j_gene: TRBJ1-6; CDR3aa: CASSPEEGIEPLHF
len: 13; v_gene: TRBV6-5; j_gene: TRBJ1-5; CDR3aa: CASSWDTGQPQHF
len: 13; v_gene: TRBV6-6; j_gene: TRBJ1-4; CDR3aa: CASSYSVEGKLFF
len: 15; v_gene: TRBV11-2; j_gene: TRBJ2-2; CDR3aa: CASSLDRVATGELFF
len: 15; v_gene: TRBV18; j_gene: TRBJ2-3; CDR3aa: CASSTGQAPPDTQYF
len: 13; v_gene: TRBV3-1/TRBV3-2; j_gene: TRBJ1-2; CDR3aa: CASSQVAQAGYTF
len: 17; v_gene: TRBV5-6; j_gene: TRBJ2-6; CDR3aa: CASSYRGSGSGANVLTF
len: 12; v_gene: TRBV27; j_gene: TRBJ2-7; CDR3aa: CPEGHPSYEQYF
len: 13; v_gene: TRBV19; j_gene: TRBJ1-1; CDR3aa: CASSIGAGTEAFF
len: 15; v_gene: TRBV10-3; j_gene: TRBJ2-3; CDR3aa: CAIGTSRIDTDTQYF
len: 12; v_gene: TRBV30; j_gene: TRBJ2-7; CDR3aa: CAWSADSYEQYF
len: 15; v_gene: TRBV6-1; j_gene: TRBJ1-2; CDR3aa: CASSETGQGNYGYTF